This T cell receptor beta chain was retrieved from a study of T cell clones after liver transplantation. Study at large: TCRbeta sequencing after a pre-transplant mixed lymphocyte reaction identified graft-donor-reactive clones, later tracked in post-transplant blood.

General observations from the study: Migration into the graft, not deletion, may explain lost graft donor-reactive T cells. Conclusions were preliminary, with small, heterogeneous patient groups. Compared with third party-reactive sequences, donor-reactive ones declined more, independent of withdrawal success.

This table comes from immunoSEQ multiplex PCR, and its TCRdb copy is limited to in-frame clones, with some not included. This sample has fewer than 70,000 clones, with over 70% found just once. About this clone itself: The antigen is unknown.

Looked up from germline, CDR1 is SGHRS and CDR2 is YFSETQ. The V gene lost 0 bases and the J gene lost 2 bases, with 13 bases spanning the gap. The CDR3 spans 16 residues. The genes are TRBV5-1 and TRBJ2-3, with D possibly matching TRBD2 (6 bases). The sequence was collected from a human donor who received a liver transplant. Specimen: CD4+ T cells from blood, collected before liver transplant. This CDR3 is CASSLVLGGLTDTQYF. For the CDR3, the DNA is TGCGCCAGCAGCTTGGTTCTCGGGGGTCTCACAGATACGCAGTATTTT. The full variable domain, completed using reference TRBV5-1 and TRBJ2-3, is KAGVTQTPRYLIKTRGQQVTLSCSPISGHRSVSWYQQTPGQGLQFLFEYFSETQRNKGNFPGRFSGRQFSNSRSEMNVSTLELGDSALYLCASSLVLGGLTDTQYFGPGTRLTVL.